This T cell receptor (beta chain) was identified during a study of beta chain features in type 1 diabetes. All of the isolated RNA was reverse transcribed, so expressed TCRB transcripts were sequenced. Sequencing used immunoSEQ multiplex PCR; TCRdb keeps in-frame clones, though not all of them. This sample yields over 15,000 clones, of which 50% are seen a single time; approximately 0.42% belongs to the top ten. The clonotype was recovered from a man aged 18 to 29 in good health. The sample was stem cell memory CD4+ T cells from blood.

CDR3 sequence (DNA): TGTGCCAGCAGCTCCTTCCAGGGGGGTGCCTATGGCTACACCTTC. It codes for CASSSFQGGAYGYTF. This rearrangement joins TRBV7-2 to TRBJ1-2; TRBD1 matches 7 bases. CDR3 length: 15 amino acids. The J segment lost 4 bases and the V segment lost 4 bases, leaving 9 bases of the junction unmatched. Germline V gene lookup returns CDR1 SGHTA and CDR2 FQGNSA.